A single sample is the source of the 3 T cell receptor beta chains below, sequenced in a study of molecular identifiers for immune sequencing clone quantification. TCRdb re-called the PCR reads through MiXCR, storing one row per CDR3 protein. This table has approximately 680,000 distinct CDR3 sequences, around 25% appearing once. The specimen was naive CD8+ T cells from blood, with Jurkat cell RNA spiked in. The subset denotes: FACS-sorted CD8+CD4-CCR7+CD45RA+ naive T cells. These receptors originate from a human donor in good health. Some libraries in this study had Jurkat cell RNA spiked in.

Remarks on this clonotype: This may stem from a read error, because a much larger clone lies one nucleotide away. The chain links TRBV30 to TRBJ2-5; TRBD2 might be the D (6 bases). V was clipped by 3 bases and J by 0 bases, with 11 bases between them. Germline-derived CDR1 and CDR2 are GTSNPN and SVGIG (reference sequence). This CDR3 contains 14 residues. CDR3 sequence reads: CAWRSLANQETQYF. The CDR3 DNA reads as TGTGCCTGGAGATCCCTAGCGAACCAAGAGACCCAGTACTTC.

As concerns this clonotype: It may be a read error: a sequence one base away is much more abundant. The rearrangement links TRBV3-1 to TRBJ1-1; no clear D. This CDR3 has 13 amino acids. The germline V and J ends were trimmed by 0 bases and 10 bases, with 12 bases remaining between them. Germline V gives CDR1 LGHDT, CDR2 YNNKEL (reference sequence). This CDR3 is CASSQESLVLAFF. CDR3 DNA: TGTGCCAGCAGCCAAGAGAGTCTGGTTTTAGCTTTCTTT.

Ten or more counts support this clonotype. The chain joins TRBV7-2 to TRBJ2-3; tentative D call: TRBD2 (7 bases). This CDR3 has 15 amino acids. Trimming took off 0 bases at V and 5 bases at J, with 12 bases between the two ends. Per germline, CDR1 SGHTA and CDR2 FQGNSA. The CDR3 protein is CASSLAGGLLDTQYF. The CDR3 nucleotides read TGTGCCAGCAGCTTAGCGGGGGGGCTTTTAGATACGCAGTATTTT. Using reference TRBV7-2 and TRBJ2-3 for the parts outside the CDR3, the full variable domain is GAGVSQSPSNKVTEKGKDVELRCDPISGHTALYWYRQSLGQGLEFLIYFQGNSAPDKSGLPSDRFSAERTGGSVSTLTIQRTQQEDSAVYLCASSLAGGLLDTQYFGPGTRLTVL.